Shown below are 5 T cell receptor beta chains from a single sample sequenced in a study of blood T cell repertoires in COVID-19. Only in-frame clones appear in the TCRdb table, and some are missing; sequencing was by immunoSEQ multiplex PCR. The data hold about 240,000 clones, with approximately 78% observed a single time. Sequencing was performed on peripheral blood. The origin of the receptors is a woman aged 55 to 70 with active or convalescent COVID-19.

The chain recombines TRBV6-5 with TRBJ1-5, with a tentative D call TRBD1 (5 bases). Germline CDR1 and CDR2: MNHEY and SVGAGI. Trimming removed 6 bases from V and 3 bases from J, with 15 bases in between. This CDR3 region has 15 residues. The CDR3 region is CASRFRVVANQPQHF. In DNA, the CDR3 is TGTGCCAGCAGGTTCAGGGTGGTTGCCAATCAGCCCCAGCATTTT.

This sequence joins TRBV5-1 and TRBJ1-2; tentative D call: TRBD1 (6 bases). This CDR3 contains 13 residues. The V and J ends lost 7 bases and 7 bases respectively, with 17 bases between them. The germline CDR1 and CDR2 sequences are SGHRS and YFSETQ. The CDR3 region is CASGTTGSFGYTF. Here the CDR3 DNA reads TGCGCCAGCGGTACGACAGGATCTTTTGGCTACACCTTC.

The chain joins TRBV14 to TRBJ2-7, with 8 bases lining up with TRBD1. This CDR3 is built from 13 residues. Germline CDR1 and CDR2: SGHDN and FVKESK. The V and J ends lost 3 bases and 8 bases, in that order; junction bases with no gene match: 6. This CDR3 reads CASSHRRQGQQYF. The CDR3 bases are TGTGCCAGCAGCCATCGCCGACAGGGGCAGCAGTACTTC.

This clone was detected once. V gene TRBV10-2 combines with J gene TRBJ2-3, with D tentatively TRBD1 (6 bases). Germline V lookup: CDR1 WSHSY, CDR2 SAAADI. V was trimmed by 8 bases and J by 9 bases, leaving 15 bases between them. CDR3 length equals 12 residues. CDR3 DNA sequence: TGCGCCAGCGGCCAGTTACAGGGAACGCAGTATTTT. As protein: CASGQLQGTQYF.

The rearrangement joins TRBV9 to TRBJ2-1, with TRBD2 identical over 10 bases. V lost 1 base to trimming and J lost 6 bases; unmatched junction nucleotides: 4. Germline V CDR1 and CDR2: SGDLS, YYNGEE. The CDR3 has 15 amino acids. The CDR3 nucleotides read TGTGCCAGCAGCGTAACTAGCGGGGTCCCCAATGAGCAGTTCTTC. Translating it yields CASSVTSGVPNEQFF.